This T cell receptor (beta chain) emerged from a study of CD8 T cells in Susac syndrome. Sequencing of TCR beta was performed on blood CD8+ and CD4+ T cells. RNA was extracted with the RNeasy kit, and a quantity of about 0.45 to 1 ug was reverse transcribed using random hexamers. The immunoSEQ assay covered 54 Vbeta and 13 Jbeta segments for CDR3. Each CDR3 protein is one row after TCRdb ran MiXCR on the immunoSEQ multiplex PCR reads. The repertoire has 150,000 to 200,000 distinct CDR3 sequences, just under 95% of them found once; the top ten carry more than 0.11%. Sequenced: CD4+ T cells from PBMCs. The origin of this receptor is a human donor in good health.

The CDR3 sequence: CASRDTGYGYTF. CDR3 sequence (DNA): TGTGCCAGCAGAGATACAGGCTATGGCTACACCTTC. J is TRBJ1-2 and V is TRBV9; TRBD1 is a possible D gene (5 bases). The CDR3 loop spans 12 amino acids. V lost 5 bases and J 4 bases, leaving 9 bases between the germline ends. Germline-derived CDR1 and CDR2 are SGDLS and YYNGEE. Combining the CDR3 with reference TRBV9 and TRBJ1-2 gives the whole variable domain DSGVTQTPKHLITATGQRVTLRCSPRSGDLSVYWYQQSLDQGLQFLIQYYNGEERAKGNILERFSAQQFPDLHSELNLSSLELGDSALYFCASRDTGYGYTFGSGTRLTVV.